This T cell receptor beta chain was documented in a study of graft-versus-host responses after intestinal transplantation. Study context: Following induction with anti-thymocyte globulin, all recipients were given tacrolimus and steroids for about 3 years.

Germline loops: CDR1 MNHNY, CDR2 SVGAGI (reference sequence). The CDR3 loop spans 15 amino acids. Trimming took off 2 bases at V and 14 bases at J, with 19 bases between the two ends. The repertoire was sequenced with immunoSEQ multiplex PCR; TCRdb's copy has only in-frame clones and lacks some. There are about 97,000 clones in the sample; 75% to 95% occur only once, and around 16% lies in the top ten. This sequence was found in a human patient who received an intestinal transplant, so some T cells may come from the graft donor. The gene calls are TRBV6-6 and TRBJ1-6, with TRBD1 as a possible D gene (6 bases). The sequenced sample was PBMCs, obtained around 68 weeks after intestinal transplant. The CDR3 loop reads CASSYGGDTPGALHF. For the CDR3, the DNA is TGTGCCAGCAGTTACGGGGGGGACACACCCGGAGCCCTCCACTTT.